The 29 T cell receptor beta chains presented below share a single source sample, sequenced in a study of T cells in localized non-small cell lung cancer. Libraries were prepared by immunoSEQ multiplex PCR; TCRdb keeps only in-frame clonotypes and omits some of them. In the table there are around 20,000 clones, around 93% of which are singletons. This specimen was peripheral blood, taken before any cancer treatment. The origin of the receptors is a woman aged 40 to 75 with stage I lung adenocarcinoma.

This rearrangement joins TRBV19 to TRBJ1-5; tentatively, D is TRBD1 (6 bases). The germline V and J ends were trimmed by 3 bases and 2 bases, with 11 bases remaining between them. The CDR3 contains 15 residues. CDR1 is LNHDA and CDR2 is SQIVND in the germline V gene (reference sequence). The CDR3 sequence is CASSMSTGGNQPQHF. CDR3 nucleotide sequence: TGTGCCAGTAGTATGTCGACAGGCGGCAATCAGCCCCAGCATTTT. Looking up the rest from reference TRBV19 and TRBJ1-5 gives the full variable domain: DGGITQSPKYLFRKEGQNVTLSCEQNLNHDAMYWYRQDPGQGLRLIYYSQIVNDFQKGDIAEGYSVSREKKESFPLTVTSAQKNPTAFYLCASSMSTGGNQPQHFGDGTRLSIL.

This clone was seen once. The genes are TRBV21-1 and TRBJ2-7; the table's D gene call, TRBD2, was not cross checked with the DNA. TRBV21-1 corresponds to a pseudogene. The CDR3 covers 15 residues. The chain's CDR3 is CASSNWTSGPRGQYF. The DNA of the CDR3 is TGTGCCAGCAGCAATTGGACTAGCGGGCCTAGGGGGCAGTACTTC.

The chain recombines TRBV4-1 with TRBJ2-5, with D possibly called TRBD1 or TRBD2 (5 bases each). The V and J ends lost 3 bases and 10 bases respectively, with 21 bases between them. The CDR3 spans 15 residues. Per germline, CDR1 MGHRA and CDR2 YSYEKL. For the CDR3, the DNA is TGCGCCAGCAGCCACCCCGGGACGGACAACGGAGGCCAGTACTTC. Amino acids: CASSHPGTDNGGQYF.

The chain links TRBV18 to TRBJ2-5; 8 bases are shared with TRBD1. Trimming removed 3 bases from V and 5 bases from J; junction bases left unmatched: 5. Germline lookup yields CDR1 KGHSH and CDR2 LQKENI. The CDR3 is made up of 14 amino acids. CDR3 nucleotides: TGTGCCAGCTCACCCGACAGGGGACGGGAGACCCAGTACTTC. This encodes CASSPDRGRETQYF.

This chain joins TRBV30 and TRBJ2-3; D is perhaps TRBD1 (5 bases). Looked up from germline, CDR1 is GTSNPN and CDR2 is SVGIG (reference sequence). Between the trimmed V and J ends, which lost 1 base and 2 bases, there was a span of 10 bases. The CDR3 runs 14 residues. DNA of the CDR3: TGTGCCTGGAGTGGATACAGGTTCACAGATACGCAGTATTTT. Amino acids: CAWSGYRFTDTQYF.

The CDR3 loop reads CASSVSGENTGELFF. The CDR3 region has the DNA TGTGCCAGCAGCGTTAGCGGGGAGAACACCGGGGAGCTGTTTTTT. The chain couples TRBV9 to TRBJ2-2; 8 nucleotides align to TRBD2. J gave up 1 base and V 2 bases, and 1 base lay outside the gene matches. Germline V gene data show CDR1 as SGDLS and CDR2 as YYNGEE. The CDR3 totals 15 residues.

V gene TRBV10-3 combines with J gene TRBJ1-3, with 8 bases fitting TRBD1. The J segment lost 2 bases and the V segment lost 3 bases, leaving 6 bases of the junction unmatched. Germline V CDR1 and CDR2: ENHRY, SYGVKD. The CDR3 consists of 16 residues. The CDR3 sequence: CAISDSQGAPGNTIYF. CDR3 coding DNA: TGTGCCATCAGTGATTCCCAGGGGGCGCCTGGAAACACCATATATTTT.

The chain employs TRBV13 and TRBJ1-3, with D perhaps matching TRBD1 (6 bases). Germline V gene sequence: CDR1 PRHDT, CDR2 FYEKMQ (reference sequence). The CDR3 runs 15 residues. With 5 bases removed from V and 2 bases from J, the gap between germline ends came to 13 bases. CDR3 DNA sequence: TGTGCCAGCAGCGAAAGACAGGTTACTGGAAACACCATATATTTT. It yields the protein CASSERQVTGNTIYF.

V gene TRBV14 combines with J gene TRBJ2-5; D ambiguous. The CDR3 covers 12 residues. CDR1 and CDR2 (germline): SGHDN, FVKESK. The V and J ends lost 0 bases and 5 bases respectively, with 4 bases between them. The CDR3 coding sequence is TGTGCCAGCAGCCAAGATTTGGAGACCCAGTACTTC. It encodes CASSQDLETQYF.

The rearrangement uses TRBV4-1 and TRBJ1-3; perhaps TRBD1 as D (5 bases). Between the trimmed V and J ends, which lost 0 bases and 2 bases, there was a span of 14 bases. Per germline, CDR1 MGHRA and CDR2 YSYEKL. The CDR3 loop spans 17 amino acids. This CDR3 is CASSQDPGESTGNTIYF. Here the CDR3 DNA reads TGCGCCAGCAGCCAAGATCCGGGGGAGTCAACTGGAAACACCATATATTTT.

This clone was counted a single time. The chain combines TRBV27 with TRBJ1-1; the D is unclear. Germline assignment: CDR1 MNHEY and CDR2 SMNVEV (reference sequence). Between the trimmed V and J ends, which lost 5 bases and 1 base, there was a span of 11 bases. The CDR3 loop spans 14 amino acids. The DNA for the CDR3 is TGTGCCAGCAGTCAACCCTACAGGAACACTGAAGCTTTCTTT. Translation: CASSQPYRNTEAFF.

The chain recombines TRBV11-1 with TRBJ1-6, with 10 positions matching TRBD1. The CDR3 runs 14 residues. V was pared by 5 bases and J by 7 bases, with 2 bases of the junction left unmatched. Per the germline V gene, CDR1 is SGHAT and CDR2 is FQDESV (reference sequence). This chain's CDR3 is CASSRQGANSPLHF. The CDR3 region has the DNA TGTGCCAGCAGCCGACAGGGGGCCAATTCACCCCTCCACTTT.

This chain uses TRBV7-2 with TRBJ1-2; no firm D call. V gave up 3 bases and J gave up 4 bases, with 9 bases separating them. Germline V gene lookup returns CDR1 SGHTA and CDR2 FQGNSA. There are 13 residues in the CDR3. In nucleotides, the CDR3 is TGTGCCAGCAGCTTCAGTACCAGCTATGGCTACACCTTC. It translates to CASSFSTSYGYTF.

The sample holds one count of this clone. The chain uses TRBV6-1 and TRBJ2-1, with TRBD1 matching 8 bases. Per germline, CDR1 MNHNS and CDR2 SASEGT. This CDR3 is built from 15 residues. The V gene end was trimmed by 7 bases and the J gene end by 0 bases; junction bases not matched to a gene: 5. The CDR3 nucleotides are TGTGCCAGCACCAGGGGGCTCAACTCCTACAATGAGCAGTTCTTC. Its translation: CASTRGLNSYNEQFF.

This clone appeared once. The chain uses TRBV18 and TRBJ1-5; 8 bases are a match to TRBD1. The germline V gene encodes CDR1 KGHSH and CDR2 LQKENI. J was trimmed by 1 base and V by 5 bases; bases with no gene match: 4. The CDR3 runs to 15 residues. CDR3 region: CASSAGGLSNQPQHF. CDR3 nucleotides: TGTGCCAGCTCAGCAGGGGGCTTGAGCAATCAGCCCCAGCATTTT. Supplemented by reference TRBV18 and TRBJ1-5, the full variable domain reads NAGVMQNPRHLVRRRGQEARLRCSPMKGHSHVYWYRQLPEEGLKFMVYLQKENIIDESGMPKERFSAEFPKEGPSILRIQQVVRGDSAAYFCASSAGGLSNQPQHFGDGTRLSIL.

Written as DNA, the CDR3 is TGTGCCAGCAGCTCGCAGGTGGCTCAGCCCCAGCATTTT. Its translation is CASSSQVAQPQHF. The rearrangement links TRBV7-6 to TRBJ1-5; D gene uncertain. The germline V gene encodes CDR1 SGHVS and CDR2 FNYEAQ. The CDR3 runs 13 residues. V was pared by 4 bases and J by 6 bases, with 10 bases between.

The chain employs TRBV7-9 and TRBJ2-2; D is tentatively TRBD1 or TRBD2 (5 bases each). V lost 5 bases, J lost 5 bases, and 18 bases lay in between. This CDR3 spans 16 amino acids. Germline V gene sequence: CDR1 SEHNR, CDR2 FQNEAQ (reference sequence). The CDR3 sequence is CASSQIGTGLTGELFF. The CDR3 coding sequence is TGTGCCAGCAGCCAAATCGGGACGGGGTTAACCGGGGAGCTGTTTTTT.

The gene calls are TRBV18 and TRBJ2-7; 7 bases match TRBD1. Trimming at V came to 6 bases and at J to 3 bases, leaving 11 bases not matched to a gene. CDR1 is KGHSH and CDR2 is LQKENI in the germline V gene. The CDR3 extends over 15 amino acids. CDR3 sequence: CASSKTRDSYYEQYF. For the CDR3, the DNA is TGTGCCAGCTCCAAAACCCGGGACAGCTACTACGAGCAGTACTTC.

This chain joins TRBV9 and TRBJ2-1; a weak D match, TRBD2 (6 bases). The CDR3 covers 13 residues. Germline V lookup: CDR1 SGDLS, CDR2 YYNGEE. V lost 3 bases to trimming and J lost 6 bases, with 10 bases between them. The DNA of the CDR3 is TGTGCCAGCAGCGGGGGGGTGAGCAATGAGCAGTTCTTC. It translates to CASSGGVSNEQFF.

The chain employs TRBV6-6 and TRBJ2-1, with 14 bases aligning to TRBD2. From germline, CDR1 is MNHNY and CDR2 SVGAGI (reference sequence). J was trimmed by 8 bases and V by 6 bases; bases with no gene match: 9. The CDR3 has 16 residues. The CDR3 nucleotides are TGTGCCAGCAGGCCCACGACTAGCGGGGGGGCCCATGAGCAGTTCTTC. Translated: CASRPTTSGGAHEQFF.

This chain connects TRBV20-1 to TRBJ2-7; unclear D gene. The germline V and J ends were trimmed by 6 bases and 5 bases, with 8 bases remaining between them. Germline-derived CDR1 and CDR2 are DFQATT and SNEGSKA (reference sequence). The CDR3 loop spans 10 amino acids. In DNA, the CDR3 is TGCAGTGCCCGAGAAGACGAGCAGTACTTC. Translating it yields CSAREDEQYF.

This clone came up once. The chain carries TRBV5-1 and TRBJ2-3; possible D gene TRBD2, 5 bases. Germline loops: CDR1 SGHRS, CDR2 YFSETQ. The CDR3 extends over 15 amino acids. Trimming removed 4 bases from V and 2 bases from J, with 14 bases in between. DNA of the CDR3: TGCGCCAGCAGCCACTCGGACTGGAACACAGATACGCAGTATTTT. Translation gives CASSHSDWNTDTQYF.

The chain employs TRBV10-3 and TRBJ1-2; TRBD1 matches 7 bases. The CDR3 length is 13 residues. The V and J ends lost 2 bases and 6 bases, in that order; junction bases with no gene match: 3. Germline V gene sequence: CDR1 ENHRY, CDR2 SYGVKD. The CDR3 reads CAISETGVHGYTF. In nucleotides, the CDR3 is TGTGCCATCAGTGAGACAGGGGTCCATGGCTACACCTTC.

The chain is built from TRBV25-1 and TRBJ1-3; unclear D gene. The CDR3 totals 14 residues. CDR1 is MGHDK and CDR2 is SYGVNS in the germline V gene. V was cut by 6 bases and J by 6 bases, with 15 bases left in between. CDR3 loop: CASSDHGGLNTIYF. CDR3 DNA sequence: TGTGCCAGCAGCGACCACGGTGGGCTAAACACCATATATTTT.

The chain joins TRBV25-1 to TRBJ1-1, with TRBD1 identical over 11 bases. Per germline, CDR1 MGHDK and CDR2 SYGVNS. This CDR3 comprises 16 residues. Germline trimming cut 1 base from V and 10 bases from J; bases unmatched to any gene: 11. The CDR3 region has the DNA TGTGCCAGCAGTGAATCTGGACAGGGGGCGCAAAGCACAGCTTTCTTT. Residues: CASSESGQGAQSTAFF.

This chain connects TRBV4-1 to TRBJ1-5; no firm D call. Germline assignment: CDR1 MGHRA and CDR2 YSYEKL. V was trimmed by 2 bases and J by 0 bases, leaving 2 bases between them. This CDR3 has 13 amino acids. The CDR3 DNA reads TGCGCCAGCAGCCAAAGTAGCAATCAGCCCCAGCATTTT. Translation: CASSQSSNQPQHF.

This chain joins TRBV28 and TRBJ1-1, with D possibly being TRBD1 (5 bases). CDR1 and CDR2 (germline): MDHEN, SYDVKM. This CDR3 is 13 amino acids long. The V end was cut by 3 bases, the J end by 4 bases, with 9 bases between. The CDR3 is CASSFAGSTEAFF. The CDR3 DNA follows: TGTGCCAGCAGTTTCGCAGGGAGCACTGAAGCTTTCTTT.

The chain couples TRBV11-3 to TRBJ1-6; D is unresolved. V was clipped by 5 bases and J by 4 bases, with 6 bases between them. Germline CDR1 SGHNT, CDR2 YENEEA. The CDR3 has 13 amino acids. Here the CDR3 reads CASSPGYNSPLHF. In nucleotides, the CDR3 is TGTGCCAGCAGCCCGGGGTATAATTCACCCCTCCACTTT.

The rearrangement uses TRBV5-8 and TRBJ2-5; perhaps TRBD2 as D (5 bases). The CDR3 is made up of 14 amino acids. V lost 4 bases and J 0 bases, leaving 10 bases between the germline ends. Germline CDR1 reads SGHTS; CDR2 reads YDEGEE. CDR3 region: CASSRSGNQETQYF. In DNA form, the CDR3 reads TGTGCCAGCAGCCGAAGCGGAAACCAAGAGACCCAGTACTTC.